The next 17 T cell receptor beta chains were all read from a single sample in a study of CD8+ T cells in alopecia areata. Treatment here: oral pan-JAK inhibitor, 5-10 mg twice daily. Isolated RNA was reverse transcribed into cDNA used as the sequencing template. Assay: immunoSEQ multiplex PCR; the TCRdb copy retains only in-frame clones and omits some. The sample lists about 220,000 clones, 50% to 60% occurring once. The sequencing here drew on CD4+ T cells sorted from blood, taken at week 4, from a patient treated with tofacitinib. The receptors here all came from a human donor with alopecia areata.

This sequence joins TRBV29-1 and TRBJ1-2, with D hard to call. Germline CDR1 reads SQVTM; CDR2 reads ANQGSEA. The CDR3 is 11 amino acids. V lost 6 bases and J lost 8, with 13 bases in between. The CDR3 region has the DNA TGCAGCGTCGATTCGACGGGCGGCTACACCTTC. Translated: CSVDSTGGYTF.

This rearrangement joins TRBV30 to TRBJ2-7; 7 bases line up with TRBD1. This CDR3 is built from 12 residues. Per the germline V gene, CDR1 is GTSNPN and CDR2 is SVGIG (reference sequence). The ends lost 7 bases at V and 5 bases at J; junction bases unmatched: 8. CDR3 bases: TGTGCCTACCAACAGGGGAAGCACGAGCAGTACTTC. Translated: CAYQQGKHEQYF.

This clone was seen a few times. The CDR3 loop is CASSLYSGLNSNEQFF. Written as DNA, the CDR3 is TGTGCCAGCAGCCTGTATTCGGGACTCAATTCCAATGAGCAGTTCTTC. The chain has TRBV11-2 and TRBJ2-1, with D possibly matching TRBD2 (6 bases). The CDR3 is 16 residues long. V shed 5 bases and J shed 6 bases, with 20 bases lying between them. The germline gives CDR1 SGHAT, CDR2 FQNNGV.

V usage is TRBV6-5 and J usage is TRBJ2-1; no clear D gene. There are 13 residues in the CDR3. Germline V gene sequence: CDR1 MNHEY, CDR2 SVGAGI. V gave up 2 bases and J gave up 9 bases, with 11 bases separating them. The CDR3 is CASSYGMIGEQFF. The CDR3 DNA reads TGTGCCAGCAGTTACGGGATGATCGGTGAGCAGTTCTTC.

The rearrangement joins TRBV7-9 to TRBJ1-1, with D possibly being TRBD1 (5 bases). CDR1 and CDR2 (germline): SEHNR, FQNEAQ (reference sequence). This CDR3 region has 14 residues. V was trimmed by 2 bases and J by 5 bases, leaving 12 bases between them. The CDR3 sequence: CASSLFQGGTEAFF. The DNA for the CDR3 is TGTGCCAGCAGCTTATTCCAGGGCGGGACTGAAGCTTTCTTT.

The chain uses TRBV30 and TRBJ2-1; D is perhaps TRBD1 (6 bases). The CDR3 has 16 amino acids. V was cut by 0 bases and J by 5 bases, with 17 bases left in between. Germline loops: CDR1 GTSNPN, CDR2 SVGIG (reference sequence). The CDR3 DNA reads TGTGCCTGGAGTGTACAGGGAAGTTACATAAACAATGAGCAGTTCTTC. As protein: CAWSVQGSYINNEQFF.

This clone has just one count. The chain links TRBV29-1 to TRBJ1-1, with D tentatively TRBD1 (5 bases). CDR1 is SQVTM, CDR2 ANQGSEA, per germline. The CDR3 is made up of 13 amino acids. Trimming removed 3 bases at V and 0 bases at J, with 8 bases between. Here the CDR3 reads CSVDQGVNTEAFF. For the CDR3, the DNA is TGCAGCGTTGATCAGGGAGTGAACACTGAAGCTTTCTTT.

The chain carries TRBV7-9 and TRBJ2-3, with D unclear. Trimming shortened V by 5 bases and J by 3 bases, and 6 bases separated the two germline ends. In germline, CDR1 is SEHNR, CDR2 FQNEAQ (reference sequence). This CDR3 contains 12 residues. This CDR3 reads CASSKITDTQYF. The CDR3 region has the DNA TGTGCCAGCAGCAAAATAACAGATACGCAGTATTTT.

This clone showed up just a few times. The V gene is TRBV7-2, the J gene TRBJ1-2, with 7 bases matching TRBD1. V lost 5 bases and J lost 7; bases outside the gene matches: 10. This CDR3 is built from 14 residues. From germline, CDR1 is SGHTA and CDR2 FQGNSA. The CDR3 sequence: CASSPAGGGSGYTF. Here the CDR3 DNA reads TGTGCCAGCAGCCCAGCAGGAGGGGGCTCTGGCTACACCTTC.

The gene calls are TRBV11-2 and TRBJ1-1; tentative D call: TRBD1 (5 bases). The V gene's germline CDR1 is SGHAT and CDR2 FQNNGV. The V and J ends lost 4 bases and 5 bases respectively, with 23 bases between them. CDR3 length equals 17 residues. DNA of the CDR3: TGTGCCAGCAGCTCGGATCGCAGGGATCTGTTGGGAACTGAAGCTTTCTTT. Translation: CASSSDRRDLLGTEAFF.

This clone appeared many times. The chain has TRBV7-8 and TRBJ1-1; the D is unclear. Germline-derived CDR1 and CDR2 are SGHVS and FQNEAQ. V dropped 4 bases and J dropped 0 bases, with 9 bases sitting between them. The CDR3 is 14 residues long. CDR3 bases: TGTGCCAGCAGCTCCCAAAACATGAACACTGAAGCTTTCTTT. It encodes CASSSQNMNTEAFF.

On this clone: An end of the junction differs from the germline gene, which may be a read error. The rearrangement uses TRBV29-1 and TRBJ2-2, with TRBD1 identical over 8 bases. CDR1 is SQVTM and CDR2 is ANQGSEA in the germline V gene. This CDR3 has 16 amino acids. CDR3 nucleotide sequence: TGCAGCGTTGAAGATCTTCGGGACAGGAACACCGGAGAGCTGTTTTTT. Protein product: CSVEDLRDRNTGELFF.

This clone was seen a handful of times. The chain recombines TRBV13 with TRBJ2-6, with 7 bases matching TRBD1. The germline V gene encodes CDR1 PRHDT and CDR2 FYEKMQ (reference sequence). V trimming: 4 bases; J trimming: 7 bases; junction bases outside the gene matches: 10. The CDR3 runs 16 residues. The CDR3 is CASSSITGENANVLTF. The CDR3, as DNA: TGTGCCAGCAGCTCAATAACAGGGGAGAACGCCAACGTCCTGACTTTC. The full variable domain, completed using reference TRBV13 and TRBJ2-6, is AAGVIQSPRHLIKEKRETATLKCYPIPRHDTVYWYQQGPGQDPQFLISFYEKMQSDKGSIPDRFSAQQFSDYHSELNMSSLELGDSALYFCASSSITGENANVLTFGAGSRLTVL.

The count of this clone is one. This chain connects TRBV4-3 to TRBJ1-1; no definite D call. V was pared by 2 bases and J by 5 bases, with 9 bases between. CDR1 and CDR2 (germline): LGHNA, YSLEER. CDR3 size: 13 residues. Written as DNA, the CDR3 is TGCGCCAGCAGCCAAAACTTTGGAACTGAAGCTTTCTTT. Protein sequence: CASSQNFGTEAFF.

This sequence joins TRBV5-1 and TRBJ2-5, with D possibly being TRBD1 or TRBD2 (5 bases each). CDR1 SGHRS and CDR2 YFSETQ come from the germline V gene. There are 14 residues in the CDR3. Trimming cost V 2 bases and J 2 bases, with 10 bases left between them. In DNA form, the CDR3 reads TGCGCCAGCAGCTTTGGGACGGCTCAAGAGACCCAGTACTTC. It yields the protein CASSFGTAQETQYF.

V usage is TRBV6-1 and J usage is TRBJ2-5; D perhaps matches TRBD2 (5 bases). The CDR3 is 15 amino acids. The V end lost 4 bases, the J end lost 0 bases, and 12 bases lay between the germline ends. Germline CDR1 is MNHNS and CDR2 is SASEGT. In nucleotides, the CDR3 is TGTGCCAGCAGTGTTATCGGGAATTACCAAGAGACCCAGTACTTC. Translated, it gives CASSVIGNYQETQYF.

This chain connects TRBV29-1 to TRBJ1-1; D perhaps matches TRBD1 (5 bases). The CDR3 contains 13 residues. In germline, CDR1 is SQVTM, CDR2 ANQGSEA. Trimming stripped 0 bases from V and 7 bases from J, with 12 bases between. The CDR3 region is CSVEDGRGNEAFF. The CDR3 region has the DNA TGCAGCGTTGAAGACGGGCGGGGGAATGAAGCTTTCTTT.